The TCR beta chain under discussion was sequenced for a study of cytomegalovirus exposure and HLA in healthy donors. Findings of the study overall: Diagnosis of cytomegalovirus status made by the classifier reportedly showed high specificity and sensitivity. In an earlier analysis, about 90% or about 30%: the productive usage of most TCR beta V segments.

Primers included in the PCR were 60 Vbeta and 13 Jbeta primers. Clones were sequenced by immunoSEQ multiplex PCR, and TCRdb holds only the in-frame ones, with some missing. The sample records roughly 86,000 clones, about 66% being singletons. On this clone itself: Antigen unknown.

This CDR3 has 15 residues. In germline, CDR1 is SGHDT, CDR2 YYEEEE. V trimming: 0 bases; J trimming: 4 bases; junction bases outside the gene matches: 4. The TCR was taken from a woman aged 45-65 years in good health and CMV-seropositive. The gene calls are TRBV5-6 and TRBJ2-3; 8 bases map to TRBD2. The sequenced sample consisted of PBMCs. The CDR3 sequence: CASSLDAGGSDTQYF. In nucleotides, the CDR3 is TGTGCCAGCAGCTTGGATGCGGGGGGTTCAGATACGCAGTATTTT. The full variable domain, in which reference TRBV5-6 and TRBJ2-3 provide the parts outside the CDR3, is DAGVTQSPTHLIKTRGQQVTLRCSPKSGHDTVSWYQQALGQGPQFIFQYYEEEERQRGNFPDRFSGHQFPNYSSELNVNALLLGDSALYLCASSLDAGGSDTQYFGPGTRLTVL.